This T cell receptor (beta chain) was identified during a study of T-cell reconstitution after alpha-beta-depleted transplantation in children. Germline CDR1 is SGHAT and CDR2 is FQDESV (reference sequence). Deletions cut 2 bases from V and 6 bases from J, with 8 bases between. The CDR3 runs to 13 residues. This clonotype appeared a few times. Construction of the TCRbeta library involved unique molecular identifiers. TCRdb reprocessed the PCR reads via MiXCR and lists one record per CDR3 protein. Here the sample spans 440,000 or so distinct CDR3 sequences, 9.5% to 13% being singletons. The genes are TRBV11-1 and TRBJ2-1; no clear D gene. The clonotype originates from a human donor who donated a stem cell graft to a child with acute myeloid leukemia. The specimen comprised PBMCs from the stem cell graft donor, sampled from the stem cell graft. CDR3 sequence reads: CASSLSWGNEQFF. As DNA, the CDR3 is TGTGCCAGCAGCTTATCCTGGGGCAATGAGCAGTTCTTC.